This TCR beta chain is drawn from a study of CD8+CD57+ T cells in acquired aplastic anemia. Overall study context: When averaged, DNA from sorted CD4+ and CD8+ cells came to approximately 3 ug.

Notes on the study in general: Comparison of patients with controls identified nearly 30 shared CD8+ CDR3 sequences. Any difference that existed in CD8+ Simpson's diversity between patients and controls was not significant.

On this clonotype itself: Antigen: not known.

V was shortened by 11 bases and J by 9 bases, with 32 bases between the two germline ends. The V gene's germline CDR1 is SEHNR and CDR2 FQNEAQ (reference sequence). The CDR3 is made up of 16 amino acids. According to the study, genomic DNA was the template for TCR beta VDJ and CDR3 profiling. TCRdb analysed the reads with MiXCR anew, one entry per CDR3 protein. The profile shows 270,000 or so distinct CDR3 sequences, approximately 79% of them singletons. The sequenced patients had an expansion of CD8+CD57+ cells seen by flow cytometry. The blood sampling took place in patients who had so far received no therapy.

V and J are TRBV7-9 and TRBJ2-7; D might be TRBD1 (6 bases). Sequencing was performed on sorted CD4+, CD8+, or CD8+CD57+ T cells (not recorded which) from PBMCs. This TCR was recovered from a human donor with aplastic anemia. The CDR3 reads CAGQGTRETQSNGQYF. The CDR3 DNA reads as TGTGCCGGCCAGGGGACCAGGGAGACCCAGTCCAACGGGCAGTACTTC. The variable domain in full, with the rest retrieved from reference TRBV7-9 and TRBJ2-7, is DTGVSQNPRHKITKRGQNVTFRCDPISEHNRLYWYRQTLGQGPEFLTYFQNEAQLEKSRLLSDRFSAERPKGSFSTLEIQRTEQGDSAMYLCAGQGTRETQSNGQYFGPGTRLTVT.